What follows describes a single T cell receptor (beta chain). The authors reverse transcribed roughly 0.5 to 1 ug RNA with random hexamers. Via MiXCR, TCRdb re-called the immunoSEQ multiplex PCR reads, giving one row per CDR3 protein. The sample lists just over 300,000 distinct CDR3 sequences, approximately 90% occurring once. Trimming stripped 7 bases from V and 0 bases from J, with 12 bases between. The CDR3 runs 13 residues. Germline V lookup: CDR1 SQVTM, CDR2 ANQGSEA. This entry comes from a study of CD8 T cells in Susac syndrome. The clonotype originates from a human donor with multiple sclerosis. Sequenced material: CD4+ T cells from PBMCs. This chain links TRBV29-1 with TRBJ1-1, with a possible D match to TRBD1 (6 bases). The CDR3 DNA reads as TGCAGCGGAGGACAGTTTATGAACACTGAAGCTTTCTTT. Its protein product is CSGGQFMNTEAFF.